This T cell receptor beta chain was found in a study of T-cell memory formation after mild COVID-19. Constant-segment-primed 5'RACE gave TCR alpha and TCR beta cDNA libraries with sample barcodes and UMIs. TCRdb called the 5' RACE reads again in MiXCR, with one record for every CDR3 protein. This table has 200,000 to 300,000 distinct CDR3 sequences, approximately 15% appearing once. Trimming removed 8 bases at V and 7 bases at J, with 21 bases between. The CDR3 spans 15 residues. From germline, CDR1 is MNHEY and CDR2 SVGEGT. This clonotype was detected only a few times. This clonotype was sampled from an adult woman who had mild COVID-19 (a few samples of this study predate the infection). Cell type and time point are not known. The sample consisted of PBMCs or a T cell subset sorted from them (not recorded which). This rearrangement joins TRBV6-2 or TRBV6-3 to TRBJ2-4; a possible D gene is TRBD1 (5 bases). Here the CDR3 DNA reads TGTGCCAGCTCTCAAACAGGTCGTGGATGGAACATTCAGTACTTC. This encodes CASSQTGRGWNIQYF.